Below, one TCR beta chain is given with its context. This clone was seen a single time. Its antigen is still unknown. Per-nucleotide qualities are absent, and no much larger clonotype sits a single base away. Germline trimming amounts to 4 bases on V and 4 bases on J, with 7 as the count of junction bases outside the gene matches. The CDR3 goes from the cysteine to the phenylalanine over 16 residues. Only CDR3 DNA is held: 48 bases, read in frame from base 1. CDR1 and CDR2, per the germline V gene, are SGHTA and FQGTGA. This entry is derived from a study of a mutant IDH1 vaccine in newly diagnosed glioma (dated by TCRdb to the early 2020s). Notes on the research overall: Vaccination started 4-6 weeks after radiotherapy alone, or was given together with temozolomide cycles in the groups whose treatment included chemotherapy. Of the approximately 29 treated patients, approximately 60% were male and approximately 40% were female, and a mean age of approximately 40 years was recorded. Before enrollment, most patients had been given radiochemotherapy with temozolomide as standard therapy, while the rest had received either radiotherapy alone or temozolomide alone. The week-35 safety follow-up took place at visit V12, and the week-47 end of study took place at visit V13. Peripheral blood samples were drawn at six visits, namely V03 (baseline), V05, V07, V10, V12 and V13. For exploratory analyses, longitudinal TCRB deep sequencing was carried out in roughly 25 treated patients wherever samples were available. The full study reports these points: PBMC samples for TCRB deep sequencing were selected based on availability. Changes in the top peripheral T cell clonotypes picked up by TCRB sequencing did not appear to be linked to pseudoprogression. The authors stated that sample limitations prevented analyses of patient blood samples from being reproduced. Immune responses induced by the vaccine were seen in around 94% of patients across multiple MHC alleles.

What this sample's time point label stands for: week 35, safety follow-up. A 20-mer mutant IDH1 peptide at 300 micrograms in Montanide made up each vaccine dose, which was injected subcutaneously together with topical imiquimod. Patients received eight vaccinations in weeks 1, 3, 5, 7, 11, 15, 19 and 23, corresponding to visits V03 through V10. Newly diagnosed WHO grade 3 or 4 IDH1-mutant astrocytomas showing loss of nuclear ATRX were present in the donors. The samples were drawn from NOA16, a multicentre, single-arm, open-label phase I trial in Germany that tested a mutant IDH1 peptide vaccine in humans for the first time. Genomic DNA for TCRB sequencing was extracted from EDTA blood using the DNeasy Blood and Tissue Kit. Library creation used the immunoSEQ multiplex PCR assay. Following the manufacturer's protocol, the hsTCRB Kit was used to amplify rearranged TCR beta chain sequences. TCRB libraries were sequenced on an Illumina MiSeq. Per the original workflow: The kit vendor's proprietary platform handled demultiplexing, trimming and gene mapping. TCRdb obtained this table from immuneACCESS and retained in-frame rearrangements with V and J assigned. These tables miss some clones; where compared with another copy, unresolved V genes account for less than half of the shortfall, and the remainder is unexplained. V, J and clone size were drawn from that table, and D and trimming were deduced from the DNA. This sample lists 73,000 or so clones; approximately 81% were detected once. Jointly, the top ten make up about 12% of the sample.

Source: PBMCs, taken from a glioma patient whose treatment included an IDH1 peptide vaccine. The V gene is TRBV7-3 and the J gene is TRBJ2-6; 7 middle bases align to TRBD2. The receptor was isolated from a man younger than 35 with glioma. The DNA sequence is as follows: TGTGCCAGCAGCTCCAAACTACTAGCGGGGGCCAACGTCCTGACTTTC. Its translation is CASSSKLLAGANVLTF.